One and the same sample provided the 30 T cell receptor beta chains below, sequenced in a study of CD8 T cells in ankylosing spondylitis. TCRdb independently ran MiXCR on the 5' RACE reads; one entry per CDR3 protein. The repertoire has roughly 40,000 distinct CDR3 sequences, under 4.5% of them found once; the top ten carry around 3.6%. The sample comprised blood, either unsorted or a sorted T cell fraction (not recorded which). The receptors derive from a female donor with ankylosing spondylitis or in good health (not recorded which).

This clonotype came up many times. This chain joins TRBV9 and TRBJ2-3; D call uncertain. V was shortened by 3 bases and J by 1 base, with 12 bases between the two germline ends. The CDR3 sequence is 15 residues long. Germline V lookup: CDR1 SGDLS, CDR2 YYNGEE. This CDR3 reads CASSGTVPGTDTQYF. The CDR3 nucleotides are TGTGCCAGCAGCGGAACAGTGCCGGGCACAGATACGCAGTATTTT. The full variable domain, with the rest looked up from reference TRBV9 and TRBJ2-3, is DSGVTQTPKHLITATGQRVTLRCSPRSGDLSVYWYQQSLDQGLQFLIQYYNGEERAKGNILERFSAQQFPDLHSELNLSSLELGDSALYFCASSGTVPGTDTQYFGPGTRLTVL.

This clonotype was recorded many times. The chain is built from TRBV9 and TRBJ2-2, with no clear D. The V end was cut by 0 bases, the J end by 0 bases, with 3 bases between. The CDR3 runs 14 residues. Per germline, CDR1 SGDLS and CDR2 YYNGEE. Here the CDR3 reads CASSVVANTGELFF. CDR3 DNA sequence: TGTGCCAGCAGCGTAGTAGCGAACACCGGGGAGCTGTTTTTT.

This clonotype was observed at least ten times. The chain is built from TRBV9 and TRBJ2-3; a possible D gene is TRBD1 (6 bases). V lost 4 bases and J 10 bases, leaving 19 bases between the germline ends. The CDR3 consists of 14 residues. Per germline, CDR1 SGDLS and CDR2 YYNGEE. This CDR3 is CASSRGLGGWAQYF. CDR3 nucleotides: TGTGCCAGCAGCCGTGGCCTAGGGGGATGGGCGCAGTATTTT.

This clonotype was seen ten or more times. The CDR3, as DNA: TGTGCCAGCAGTCCCGATCCCAGTTTGGGGTCCGGGGAGCTGTTTTTT. Its translation is CASSPDPSLGSGELFF. The V gene is TRBV9, the J gene TRBJ2-2; no definite D call. The CDR3 has 16 residues. Germline CDR1 is SGDLS and CDR2 is YYNGEE. V lost 5 bases to trimming and J lost 6 bases, with 20 bases between them.

This clonotype was recorded many times. The chain uses TRBV9 and TRBJ2-3; TRBD2 matches 12 bases. Trimming took 4 bases from V and 2 from J; bases not matched to a gene: 5. Germline CDR1 reads SGDLS; CDR2 reads YYNGEE. The CDR3 contains 16 residues. The CDR3: CASSTRTSGDTDTQYF. In DNA form, the CDR3 reads TGTGCCAGCAGCACCCGGACTAGCGGGGACACAGATACGCAGTATTTT.

This clonotype was found many times. The rearrangement links TRBV9 to TRBJ2-2; D possibly matches TRBD1 or TRBD2 (5 bases each). The V gene's germline CDR1 is SGDLS and CDR2 YYNGEE. Trimming took off 4 bases at V and 10 bases at J, with 11 bases between the two ends. The CDR3 length is 12 residues. The CDR3: CASSPGTAELFF. The DNA for the CDR3 is TGTGCCAGCAGCCCCGGGACGGCGGAGCTGTTTTTT. Based on the CDR3 plus reference TRBV9 and TRBJ2-2, the full variable domain is DSGVTQTPKHLITATGQRVTLRCSPRSGDLSVYWYQQSLDQGLQFLIQYYNGEERAKGNILERFSAQQFPDLHSELNLSSLELGDSALYFCASSPGTAELFFGEGSRLTVL.

This clonotype has ten or more counts. The J gene is TRBJ1-1, the V gene TRBV9; perhaps TRBD1 as D (5 bases). The CDR3 runs 13 residues. V was pared by 4 bases and J by 5 bases, with 12 bases between. Germline CDR1 reads SGDLS; CDR2 reads YYNGEE. The CDR3, as DNA: TGTGCCAGCAGCTCTACTTGGGGGACTGAAGCTTTCTTT. It yields the protein CASSSTWGTEAFF.

Judged by abundance, this clonotype is medium-sized. This chain joins TRBV9 and TRBJ1-6; 7 bases are a match to TRBD1. Germline CDR1 is SGDLS and CDR2 is YYNGEE. V lost 1 base to trimming and J lost 10 bases; unmatched junction nucleotides: 5. This CDR3 region has 14 residues. The CDR3 nucleotides read TGTGCCAGCAGCGTACAGGGGGGGCACTCACCCCTCCACTTT. It translates to CASSVQGGHSPLHF.

The sample holds many counts of this clonotype. The chain uses TRBV9 and TRBJ2-2; D is ambiguous. Germline lookup yields CDR1 SGDLS and CDR2 YYNGEE. V lost 0 bases and J 4 bases, leaving 16 bases between the germline ends. The CDR3 consists of 17 residues. DNA for the CDR3: TGTGCCAGCAGCGTAGTTGGGCAGATTCTTGGCACCGGGGAGCTGTTTTTT. This encodes CASSVVGQILGTGELFF.

This sequence joins TRBV9 and TRBJ2-2; 8 nucleotides line up with TRBD2. The V gene end was trimmed by 4 bases and the J gene end by 0 bases; junction bases not matched to a gene: 5. This CDR3 spans 16 amino acids. The V gene's germline CDR1 is SGDLS and CDR2 YYNGEE. CDR3 nucleotides: TGTGCCAGCAGCCCCCGGGGGGGATCGAACACCGGGGAGCTGTTTTTT. The encoded protein is CASSPRGGSNTGELFF.

This clonotype was seen at least ten times. Just one base apart from a much larger clone, this may be a read error. This CDR3 reads CASSVETSQETQYF. The DNA of the CDR3 is TGTGCCAGCAGCGTAGAGACTAGCCAAGAGACCCAGTACTTC. The V call is TRBV9, the J call TRBJ2-5; a possible D gene is TRBD2 (6 bases). This CDR3 spans 14 amino acids. Trimming pared 0 bases from V and 1 base from J, leaving 7 bases between. Germline assignment: CDR1 SGDLS and CDR2 YYNGEE. Full variable domain (outside the CDR3, taken from reference TRBV9 and TRBJ2-5): DSGVTQTPKHLITATGQRVTLRCSPRSGDLSVYWYQQSLDQGLQFLIQYYNGEERAKGNILERFSAQQFPDLHSELNLSSLELGDSALYFCASSVETSQETQYFGPGTRLLVL.

This clonotype has ten or more counts. This chain joins TRBV9 and TRBJ2-3; the match to TRBD2 covers 7 bases. Looked up from germline, CDR1 is SGDLS and CDR2 is YYNGEE. The J segment lost 2 bases and the V segment lost 0 bases, leaving 9 bases of the junction unmatched. CDR3 size: 17 residues. The CDR3 DNA reads as TGTGCCAGCAGCGTAGGGCCTAGCGGAACAAACACAGATACGCAGTATTTT. Its protein product is CASSVGPSGTNTDTQYF.

This clonotype was observed at least ten times. The CDR3 loop reads CASSVEDRGAQYF. The CDR3 region has the DNA TGTGCCAGCAGCGTAGAAGACCGGGGGGCGCAGTATTTT. This chain uses TRBV9 with TRBJ2-3, with 7 bases fitting TRBD2. The CDR3 has 13 residues. J lost 10 bases, V lost 0 bases, and 5 bases had no gene match. Germline lookup yields CDR1 SGDLS and CDR2 YYNGEE.

This clonotype has only a few counts. The chain combines TRBV9 with TRBJ2-7; possible D gene TRBD2, 7 bases. The V end lost 7 bases, the J end lost 6 bases, and 17 bases lay between the germline ends. This CDR3 has 13 residues. Per the germline V gene, CDR1 is SGDLS and CDR2 is YYNGEE. The CDR3 DNA reads as TGTGCCAGCGGTGGGAGGGGGACGGGCGAGCAGTACTTC. Encoded protein: CASGGRGTGEQYF.

The J gene is TRBJ2-1, the V gene TRBV9; D is possibly TRBD1 (5 bases). The CDR3 totals 16 residues. The germline gives CDR1 SGDLS, CDR2 YYNGEE. Trimming stripped 3 bases from V and 7 bases from J, with 20 bases between. CDR3 nucleotide sequence: TGTGCCAGCAGCGGCCCCCGGCAGGGCTCAGTGAATGAGCAGTTCTTC. Protein sequence: CASSGPRQGSVNEQFF.

This clonotype was recorded many times. The chain is built from TRBV9 and TRBJ1-2; D ambiguous. The V and J ends lost 4 bases and 6 bases respectively, with 13 bases between them. The CDR3 runs to 13 residues. Germline CDR1 is SGDLS and CDR2 is YYNGEE. The CDR3: CASSPMGYDGYTF. The CDR3 bases are TGTGCCAGCAGCCCCATGGGGTACGATGGCTACACCTTC.

There are many counts of this clonotype. This chain connects TRBV9 to TRBJ1-6, with D uncertain. Trimming pared 5 bases from V and 0 bases from J, leaving 12 bases between. Germline CDR1 and CDR2: SGDLS and YYNGEE. The CDR3 length is 16 residues. The CDR3 reads CASSTDQSSYNSPLHF. The CDR3 DNA reads as TGTGCCAGCAGTACTGACCAGAGCTCCTATAATTCACCCCTCCACTTT.

This clonotype appeared many times. The rearrangement joins TRBV9 to TRBJ2-7; TRBD1 matches 8 bases. After removal of 4 bases from V and 5 bases from J, the junction contained 11 bases not matched to a gene. Per germline, CDR1 SGDLS and CDR2 YYNGEE. The CDR3 sequence is 15 residues long. DNA for the CDR3: TGTGCCAGCAGCCCCCGGGACAGGCCCCCCGACGAGCAGTACTTC. It codes for CASSPRDRPPDEQYF. Full variable domain (remainder filled in from reference TRBV9 and TRBJ2-7): DSGVTQTPKHLITATGQRVTLRCSPRSGDLSVYWYQQSLDQGLQFLIQYYNGEERAKGNILERFSAQQFPDLHSELNLSSLELGDSALYFCASSPRDRPPDEQYFGPGTRLTVT.

This clonotype turned up a few times. The chain uses TRBV9 and TRBJ1-1; D unresolved. Per germline, CDR1 SGDLS and CDR2 YYNGEE. Trimming shortened V by 3 bases and J by 1 base, and 13 bases separated the two germline ends. CDR3 length: 15 amino acids. CDR3 nucleotides: TGTGCCAGCAGCGCGTCCAATGTGGGGAACACTGAAGCTTTCTTT. Encoded protein: CASSASNVGNTEAFF.

This clonotype was counted many times. V usage is TRBV9 and J usage is TRBJ2-2; D unclear. The CDR3 consists of 13 residues. Germline V gene data show CDR1 as SGDLS and CDR2 as YYNGEE. V shed 0 bases and J shed 7 bases, with 7 bases lying between them. CDR3 sequence reads: CASSVDSNGELFF. In DNA, the CDR3 is TGTGCCAGCAGCGTAGACAGTAACGGGGAGCTGTTTTTT.

This clonotype was seen repeatedly, ten times or more. The V call is TRBV9, the J call TRBJ2-2, with 7 bases that match TRBD2. The CDR3 runs 17 residues. Germline CDR1 is SGDLS and CDR2 is YYNGEE. J gave up 3 bases and V 0 bases, and 8 bases lay outside the gene matches. CDR3 DNA sequence: TGTGCCAGCAGCGTAGAAGGGAGGGAGATAGACACCGGGGAGCTGTTTTTT. This sequence encodes CASSVEGREIDTGELFF.

This clonotype was seen at least ten times. CDR3 in amino acids: CASSVTPSEKLFF. Here the CDR3 DNA reads TGTGCCAGCAGCGTAACACCGTCGGAAAAACTGTTTTTT. The chain has TRBV9 and TRBJ1-4; D gene unclear. The length of the CDR3 is 13 residues. Trimming shortened V by 1 base and J by 8 bases, and 9 bases separated the two germline ends. Germline CDR1 is SGDLS and CDR2 is YYNGEE.

Many counts were recorded for this clonotype. The genes are TRBV9 and TRBJ2-1, with D tentatively TRBD2 (6 bases). V was pared by 4 bases and J by 3 bases, with 26 bases between. This CDR3 has 19 residues. Per germline, CDR1 SGDLS and CDR2 YYNGEE. CDR3 loop: CASSSAQPEGGGSYNEQFF. The CDR3 nucleotides are TGTGCCAGCAGCTCGGCCCAACCCGAGGGTGGGGGGAGCTACAATGAGCAGTTCTTC.

By share of the sample, this clonotype is medium-sized (0.01 to 0.1%). This sequence joins TRBV9 and TRBJ1-6; D may be TRBD1 (5 bases). V was clipped by 2 bases and J by 8 bases, with 20 bases between them. CDR3 size: 17 residues. Germline V gives CDR1 SGDLS, CDR2 YYNGEE. The CDR3 is CASSVAPQGGVDSPLHF. CDR3 bases: TGTGCCAGCAGCGTGGCCCCCCAGGGAGGTGTGGATTCACCCCTCCACTTT.

There are many counts of this clonotype. The chain is built from TRBV9 and TRBJ1-1, with D unresolved. The CDR3 runs to 14 residues. The germline V and J ends were trimmed by 2 bases and 0 bases, with 8 bases remaining between them. CDR1 is SGDLS, CDR2 YYNGEE, per germline. The CDR3 DNA follows: TGTGCCAGCAGCGTTCTTCCGATGAACACTGAAGCTTTCTTT. It specifies CASSVLPMNTEAFF.

The chain has TRBV9 and TRBJ1-1; D may be TRBD1 (5 bases). Germline loops: CDR1 SGDLS, CDR2 YYNGEE. CDR3 length: 13 amino acids. Trimming pared 4 bases from V and 3 bases from J, leaving 10 bases between. The CDR3 reads CASSFRDDTEAFF. CDR3 bases: TGTGCCAGCAGCTTCCGGGACGACACTGAAGCTTTCTTT.

There are many counts of this clonotype. The chain combines TRBV9 with TRBJ1-1; tentative D call: TRBD1 (5 bases). Germline V gene data show CDR1 as SGDLS and CDR2 as YYNGEE. Trimming pared 0 bases from V and 11 bases from J, leaving 23 bases between. This CDR3 contains 16 residues. The CDR3 DNA is TGTGCCAGCAGCGTAGAGCCAAGTCCGGGACCCCTTTGGGCTTTCTTT. Translated: CASSVEPSPGPLWAFF.

About this clonotype: Mismatch with germline at one junction end may stem from a read error. The chain employs TRBV9 and TRBJ2-2; tentatively, D is TRBD1 (5 bases). Germline V CDR1 and CDR2: SGDLS, YYNGEE. This CDR3 has 16 amino acids. CDR3 sequence (DNA): TGTACCAGCAGCGTAGAGCCAGGGAAGGACACCGAGGAGCTGTTTTTT. It codes for CTSSVEPGKDTEELFF.

Many counts were recorded for this clonotype. The V call is TRBV9, the J call TRBJ2-1; unclear D gene. The V gene lost 0 bases and the J gene lost 5 bases, with 9 bases spanning the gap. Looked up from germline, CDR1 is SGDLS and CDR2 is YYNGEE. The CDR3 loop spans 14 amino acids. The CDR3: CASSVEGSDNEQFF. The CDR3 DNA reads as TGTGCCAGCAGCGTAGAGGGCAGCGACAATGAGCAGTTCTTC.

This clonotype occurred many times. The rearrangement links TRBV9 to TRBJ2-5; 14 nucleotides match TRBD2. V lost 4 bases and J lost 4; bases outside the gene matches: 6. Germline V gives CDR1 SGDLS, CDR2 YYNGEE. This CDR3 spans 16 amino acids. This CDR3 is CASSLRLAGGPETQYF. In DNA, the CDR3 is TGTGCCAGCAGCTTAAGACTAGCGGGGGGGCCAGAGACCCAGTACTTC.